The present TCR beta chain was sequenced within a study of CD8+ T cells in alopecia areata. Treatment described: oral pan-JAK inhibitor, 5-10 mg twice daily. This CDR3 comprises 15 residues. Germline CDR1 reads SGHTA; CDR2 reads FQGTGA. V was cut by 0 bases and J by 2 bases, with 10 bases left in between. Reverse transcription of extracted RNA yielded cDNA, which provided the sequencing template. Clones were sequenced by immunoSEQ multiplex PCR, and TCRdb holds only the in-frame ones, with some missing. The repertoire consists of 150,000 to 250,000 clones, with 55% to 70% occurring once and the leading ten covering about 5.5%.

The TCR was taken from a human donor with alopecia areata. The specimen was CD4+ T cells sorted from blood, collected at week 24, from a patient treated with tofacitinib. The chain carries TRBV7-3 and TRBJ2-5; D gene uncertain. The CDR3 here is CASSLTATPQETQYF. DNA for the CDR3: TGTGCCAGCAGCTTAACTGCAACCCCTCAAGAGACCCAGTACTTC.